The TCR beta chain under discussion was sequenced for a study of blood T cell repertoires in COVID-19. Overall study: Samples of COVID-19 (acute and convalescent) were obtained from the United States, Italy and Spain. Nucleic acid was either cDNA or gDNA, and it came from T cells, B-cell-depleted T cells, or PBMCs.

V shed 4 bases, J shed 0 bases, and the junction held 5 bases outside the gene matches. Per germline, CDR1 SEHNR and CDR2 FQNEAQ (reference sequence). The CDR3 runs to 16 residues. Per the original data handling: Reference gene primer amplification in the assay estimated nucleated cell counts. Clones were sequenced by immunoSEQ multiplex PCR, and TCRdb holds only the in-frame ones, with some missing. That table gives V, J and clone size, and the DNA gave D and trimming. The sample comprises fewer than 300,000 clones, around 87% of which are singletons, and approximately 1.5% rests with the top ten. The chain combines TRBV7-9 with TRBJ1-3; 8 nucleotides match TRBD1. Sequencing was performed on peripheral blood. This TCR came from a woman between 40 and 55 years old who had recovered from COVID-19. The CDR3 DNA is TGTGCCAGCAGCTCTGGGACAGGATACTCTGGAAACACCATATATTTT. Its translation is CASSSGTGYSGNTIYF.